This entry features one T cell receptor (beta chain) sequence. This sample was included in a study of regulatory T cells in long-lasting Graves disease. The CDR3 is made up of 15 amino acids. The V end lost 2 bases, the J end lost 6 bases, and 14 bases lay between the germline ends. CDR1 and CDR2 (germline): SGHRS, YFSETQ. Noted time point: persistent/refractory GD, antithyroid drugs over 5 years with positive TRAb. PBMC-extracted RNA yielded the TCR library. Roughly 9 milliliters of peripheral blood were drawn into EDTA tubes. Construction of TCR beta libraries relied on iRepertoire HTBI primers and on Arm-PCR targeting CDR3 regions. TCRdb processed the multiplex PCR reads anew with MiXCR; each CDR3 protein has one entry. Found here are about 660,000 distinct CDR3 sequences, around 32% of them singletons; the top ten hold about two fifths.

The V call is TRBV5-1, the J call TRBJ2-2; D assignment may be TRBD1 or TRBD2 (5 bases each). This TCR was recovered from a female donor with Graves disease. The sequences come from peripheral blood mononuclear cells (PBMCs), collected when the disease was refractory, from a patient treated with antithyroid drugs. CDR3: CASSFRGGDAGELFF. The CDR3 bases are TGCGCCAGCAGCTTCCGGGGTGGGGACGCCGGGGAGCTGTTTTTT.